This T cell receptor beta chain stems from a study of T-cell memory formation after mild COVID-19. General study points: Memory from before infection featured some responding clones, which suggests cross-reactive memory joined. A second wave expanding day 15 to 37 was CD4+-biased; contracting clones were balanced. Contracting CD8+ clones were enriched in EMRA, CD4+ mainly in CM and EM.

TCRdb used MiXCR to reprocess the 5' RACE reads, holding one entry per CDR3 protein. The repertoire holds approximately 340,000 distinct CDR3 sequences, with approximately 16% as singletons. CDR1 is KGHSH, CDR2 LQKENI, per germline. With 4 bases removed from V and 5 bases from J, the gap between germline ends came to 11 bases. CDR3 length: 14 residues. This clonotype has a count of ten or more. Its antigen is unidentified. Sequenced: PBMCs or a T cell subset sorted from them (not recorded which). This clonotype was sampled from a man aged 18 to 29 who had mild COVID-19 (a few samples of this study predate the infection). Cell type and time point are not known. The chain is built from TRBV18 and TRBJ1-4; D remains ambiguous. CDR3 nucleotide sequence: TGTGCCAGCTCACGGCGGAGAGAAAATGAAAAACTGTTTTTT. This gives the protein CASSRRRENEKLFF.